A selection of T cell receptor beta chains follows, all from one sample in a study of vaccination effects on CD4 cells after COVID-19. The antigens for these receptors are not known. The protocol was immunoSEQ multiplex PCR, while the TCRdb copy is restricted to in-frame clones and leaves out a portion. The profile shows approximately 82,000 clones, around 70% of them singletons. The source was CD4+ T cells from PBMCs cultured with HCoV-229E spike peptides, collected before COVID-19 vaccination. These TCRs come from a human donor who received a COVID-19 vaccine. Each CDR3 is given with its conserved first and last residue. The D gene is left open where the match is weak.

j_call d_call v_call cdr3_aa
TRBJ1-1 TRBD1 TRBV30 CAWGDRRTEAFF
TRBJ2-5 TRBD2 TRBV6-5 CASKRGGQETQYF
TRBJ1-1 . TRBV30 CACPRTTDHTEAFF
TRBJ2-5 TRBD2 TRBV6-5 CASSLLRGGQETQYF
TRBJ2-3 TRBD2 TRBV5-1 CASSLDVGGMNTQYF
TRBJ2-6 . TRBV5-1 CASSLRPPSGANVLTF
TRBJ2-2 TRBD2 TRBV7-3 CASSPRLAGYTNTGELFF
TRBJ2-3 TRBD2 TRBV7-3 CASSPARLAKQYF
TRBJ2-2 . TRBV5-6 CASSFRQTNTGELFF
TRBJ2-1 . TRBV19 CASSTRGYEQFF
TRBJ1-6 . TRBV30 CAWSKGSGVWNSPLHF
TRBJ1-1 TRBD1 TRBV6-5 CASRAPGQGGTEAFF
TRBJ1-1 . TRBV6-5 CATKEGTEAFF
TRBJ2-3 TRBD1 TRBV12-3/TRBV12-4 CASLQGATDTQYF
TRBJ1-5 . TRBV15 CATSRDYGGGEPQHF
TRBJ2-5 . TRBV19 CASSIAWGSQETQYF
TRBJ1-1 . TRBV24-1 CATRGLGTEAFF
TRBJ1-1 . TRBV5-6 CASSTQGNTEAFF
TRBJ2-1 TRBD2 TRBV5-1 CASSFQTSGEYNEQFF
TRBJ2-5 . TRBV18 CASSAQLTGGGQETQYF